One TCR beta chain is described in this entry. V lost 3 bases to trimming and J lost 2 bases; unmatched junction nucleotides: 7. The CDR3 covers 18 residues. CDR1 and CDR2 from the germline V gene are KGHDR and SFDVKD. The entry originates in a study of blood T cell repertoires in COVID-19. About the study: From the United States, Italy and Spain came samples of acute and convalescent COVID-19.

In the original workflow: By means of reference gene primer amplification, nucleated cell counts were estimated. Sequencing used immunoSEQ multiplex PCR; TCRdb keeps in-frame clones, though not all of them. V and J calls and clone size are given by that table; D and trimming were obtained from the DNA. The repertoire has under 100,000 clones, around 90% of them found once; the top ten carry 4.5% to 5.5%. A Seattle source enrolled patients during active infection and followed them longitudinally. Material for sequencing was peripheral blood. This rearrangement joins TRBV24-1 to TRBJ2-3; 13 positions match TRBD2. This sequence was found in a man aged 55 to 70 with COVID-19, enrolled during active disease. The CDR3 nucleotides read TGTGCCACCAGTGATCTACGGACTAGCGGGGGTTCCACAGATACGCAGTATTTT. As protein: CATSDLRTSGGSTDTQYF.